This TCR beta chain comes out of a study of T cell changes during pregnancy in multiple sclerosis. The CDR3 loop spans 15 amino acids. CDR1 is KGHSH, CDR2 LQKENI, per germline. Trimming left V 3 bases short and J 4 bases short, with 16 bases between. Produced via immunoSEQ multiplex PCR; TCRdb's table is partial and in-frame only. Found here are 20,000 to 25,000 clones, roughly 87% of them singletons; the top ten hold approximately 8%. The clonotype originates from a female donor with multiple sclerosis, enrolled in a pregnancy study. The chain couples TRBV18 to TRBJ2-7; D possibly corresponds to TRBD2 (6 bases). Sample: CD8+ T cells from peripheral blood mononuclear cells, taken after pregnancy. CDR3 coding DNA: TGTGCCAGCTCACCGATTGGGACTTCCAATTACGAGCAGTACTTC. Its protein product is CASSPIGTSNYEQYF.